This passage covers 11 T cell receptor beta chains from one sample sequenced in a study of blood T cell repertoires in COVID-19. The protocol was immunoSEQ multiplex PCR, while the TCRdb copy is restricted to in-frame clones and leaves out a portion. The sample includes some 100,000 clones, 92% of them seen just once. Sequences were obtained from peripheral blood. The receptor source for this set is a man in his 70s with acute or convalescent COVID-19.

V gene TRBV11-3 combines with J gene TRBJ2-3; the match to TRBD2 covers 7 bases. CDR1 is SGHNT, CDR2 YENEEA, per germline. CDR3 length: 15 amino acids. The ends lost 1 base at V and 1 base at J; junction bases unmatched: 2. CDR3 protein: CASSLGDYRTDTQYF. The CDR3 DNA is TGTGCCAGCAGCTTAGGGGACTACCGCACAGATACGCAGTATTTT.

This chain uses TRBV27 with TRBJ2-6, with TRBD2 as a possible D gene (5 bases). Per germline, CDR1 MNHEY and CDR2 SMNVEV (reference sequence). The CDR3 sequence is 17 residues long. Between the trimmed V and J ends, which lost 5 bases and 1 base, there was a span of 15 bases. For the CDR3, the DNA is TGTGCCAGCAGTCCACGCCATACGGGGTCTGGGGCCAACGTCCTGACTTTC. It yields the protein CASSPRHTGSGANVLTF. Supplemented by reference TRBV27 and TRBJ2-6, the full variable domain reads EAQVTQNPRYLITVTGKKLTVTCSQNMNHEYMSWYRQDPGLGLRQIYYSMNVEVTDKGDVPEGYKVSRKEKRNFPLILESPSPNQTSLYFCASSPRHTGSGANVLTFGAGSRLTVL.

The sample holds one count of this clone. The rearrangement uses TRBV27 and TRBJ2-1, with 8 bases matching TRBD2. This CDR3 region has 15 residues. V trimming: 1 base; J trimming: 3 bases; junction bases outside the gene matches: 2. Germline assignment: CDR1 MNHEY and CDR2 SMNVEV (reference sequence). The CDR3 DNA reads TGTGCCAGCAGTTTATGGAGCGGGAGCTACAATGAGCAGTTCTTC. This sequence encodes CASSLWSGSYNEQFF.

The V and J genes are TRBV5-1 and TRBJ1-1; TRBD1 matches 7 bases. Germline-derived CDR1 and CDR2 are SGHRS and YFSETQ. V was pared by 2 bases and J by 1 base, with 2 bases of the junction left unmatched. This CDR3 contains 14 residues. This CDR3 reads CASSLWTGNTEAFF. The CDR3 nucleotides read TGCGCCAGCAGCTTATGGACAGGGAACACTGAAGCTTTCTTT.

The V call is TRBV11-2, the J call TRBJ2-7, with D uncertain. Germline V gene data show CDR1 as SGHAT and CDR2 as FQNNGV. The CDR3 has 13 residues. V shed 7 bases and J shed 3 bases, with 13 bases lying between them. The CDR3 is CASTPAAYYEQYF. The CDR3 nucleotides are TGTGCCAGCACCCCCGCCGCGTACTACGAGCAGTACTTC.

A note on this clone: This specimen includes other DNA sequences encoding the same CDR3. The chain combines TRBV28 with TRBJ2-1; D perhaps matches TRBD1 (6 bases). The germline V gene encodes CDR1 MDHEN and CDR2 SYDVKM. The CDR3 runs 15 residues. Trimming removed 5 bases at V and 0 bases at J, with 11 bases between. The CDR3 loop reads CASSLTGSSYNEQFF. The CDR3, as DNA: TGTGCCAGCAGTCTCACAGGGAGCTCCTACAATGAGCAGTTCTTC.

Comment on this clone: Different DNA sequences within this sample yield the same CDR3. The chain couples TRBV6-5 to TRBJ1-1; a weak D match, TRBD1 (5 bases). Trimming took off 6 bases at V and 2 bases at J, with 10 bases between the two ends. Germline V gene data show CDR1 as MNHEY and CDR2 as SVGAGI. The CDR3 spans 13 residues. The CDR3 reads CASRRQTNTEAFF. Here the CDR3 DNA reads TGTGCCAGCAGGCGACAGACCAACACTGAAGCTTTCTTT.

The chain combines TRBV6-5 with TRBJ1-2, with TRBD1 matching 10 bases. After removal of 7 bases from V and 7 bases from J, the junction contained 6 bases not matched to a gene. The CDR3 extends over 13 amino acids. Germline V gene sequence: CDR1 MNHEY, CDR2 SVGAGI. The CDR3 DNA reads TGTGCCAGCAAGGGGACAGGGGTGCGTGGCTACACCTTC. Amino acid sequence: CASKGTGVRGYTF.

The rearrangement uses TRBV4-3 and TRBJ2-1; possible D gene TRBD2, 5 bases. Between the trimmed V and J ends, which lost 2 bases and 8 bases, there was a span of 13 bases. The length of the CDR3 is 14 residues. Germline CDR1 is LGHNA and CDR2 is YSLEER. CDR3: CASSQRAASDEQFF. Here the CDR3 DNA reads TGCGCCAGCAGCCAACGAGCGGCATCGGATGAGCAGTTCTTC.

The V gene is TRBV13, the J gene TRBJ2-7, with a possible D match to TRBD1 (6 bases). This CDR3 has 13 residues. Germline CDR1 PRHDT, CDR2 FYEKMQ (reference sequence). Between the trimmed V and J ends, which lost 0 bases and 5 bases, there was a span of 8 bases. This CDR3 reads CASSLGQGNEQYF. The CDR3 DNA is TGTGCCAGCAGCTTAGGACAGGGAAACGAGCAGTACTTC.

V is TRBV6-5 and J is TRBJ1-1, with 9 bases that match TRBD1. CDR1 and CDR2 from the germline V gene are MNHEY and SVGAGI. The CDR3 is made up of 12 amino acids. V trimming: 5 bases; J trimming: 11 bases; junction bases outside the gene matches: 6. CDR3 sequence (DNA): TGTGCCAGCAGTCGACAGGGGGGGGTGGCTTTCTTT. It specifies CASSRQGGVAFF.